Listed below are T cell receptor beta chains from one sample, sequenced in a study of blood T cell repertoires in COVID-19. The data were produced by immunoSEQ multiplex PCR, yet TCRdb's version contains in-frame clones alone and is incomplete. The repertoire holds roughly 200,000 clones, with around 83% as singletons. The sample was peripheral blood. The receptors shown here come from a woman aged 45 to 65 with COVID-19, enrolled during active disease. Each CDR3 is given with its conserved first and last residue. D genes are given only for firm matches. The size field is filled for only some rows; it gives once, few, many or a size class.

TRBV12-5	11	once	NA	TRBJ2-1	TGTGCTAGTGGTTCCAACAATGAGCAGTTCTTC	CASGSNNEQFF
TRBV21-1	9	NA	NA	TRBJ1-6	TGTGCCAGCCCCTTACCCCTCCACTTT	CASPLPLHF
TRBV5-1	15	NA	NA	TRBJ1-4	TGCGCCAGCAGCTTGGGGGGGCGCGTCAATGAAAAACTGTTTTTT	CASSLGGRVNEKLFF
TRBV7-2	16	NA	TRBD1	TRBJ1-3	TGTGCCAGCAGCGTATATGCGACAGGGACCGGAAACACCATATATTTT	CASSVYATGTGNTIYF
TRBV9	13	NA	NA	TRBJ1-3	TGTGCCAGCAGCGTAGCTTTGGGAAACACCATATATTTT	CASSVALGNTIYF
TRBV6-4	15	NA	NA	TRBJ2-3	TGTGCCAGCAGTGAACAAGTCTCCGGCACAGATACGCAGTATTTT	CASSEQVSGTDTQYF
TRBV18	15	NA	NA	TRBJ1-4	TGTGCCAGCTCACCACTTTCCGGGAGTACTGAAAAACTGTTTTTT	CASSPLSGSTEKLFF
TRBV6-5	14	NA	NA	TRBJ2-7	TGTGCCAGCAGCTCTTGGGGCGGCTCCTACGAGCAGTACTTC	CASSSWGGSYEQYF
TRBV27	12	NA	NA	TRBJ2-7	TGTGCCAGCAGTTTAGAGGGTAACGAGCAGTACTTC	CASSLEGNEQYF
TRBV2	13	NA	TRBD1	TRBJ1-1	TGTGCCAGCAGTAGTACAGGGGACCGTGGGGCTTTCTTT	CASSSTGDRGAFF
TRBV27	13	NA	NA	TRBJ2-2	TGTGCCAGCAGTTTTGTTTCCGCCGGGGAGCTGTTTTTT	CASSFVSAGELFF
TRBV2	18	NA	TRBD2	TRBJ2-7	TGTGCCAGCAGTGATTTACGGGGGAGGGAACAAGGGGAATACGAGCAGTACTTC	CASSDLRGREQGEYEQYF
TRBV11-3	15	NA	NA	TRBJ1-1	TGTGCCAACAGCTCCGGGACAATCCATGGTACTGAAGCTTTCTTT	CANSSGTIHGTEAFF
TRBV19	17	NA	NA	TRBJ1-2	TGTGCCAGTAGTAATTCCCGGACAGCGACTTCTAACTATGGCTACACCTTC	CASSNSRTATSNYGYTF
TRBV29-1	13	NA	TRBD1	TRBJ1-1	TGCAGCTCTTCGACAGGGGGGGCGGCTGAAGCTTTCTTT	CSSSTGGAAEAFF
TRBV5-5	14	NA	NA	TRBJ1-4	TGTGCCAGCAGCGTGGGACTGGGTAATGAAAAACTGTTTTTT	CASSVGLGNEKLFF
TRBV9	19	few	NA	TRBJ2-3	TGTGCCAGCAGCTCACCCTCCTCCCCGGGACTCCACCTCCCGGATACGCAGTATTTT	CASSSPSSPGLHLPDTQYF
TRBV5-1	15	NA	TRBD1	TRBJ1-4	TGCGCCAGCAGCCCACGGACAGGTTCGAATGAAAAACTGTTTTTT	CASSPRTGSNEKLFF
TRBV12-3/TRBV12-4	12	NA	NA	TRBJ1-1	TGTGCCAGCAGCCTACAGAGAATGGGAGCTTTCTTT	CASSLQRMGAFF
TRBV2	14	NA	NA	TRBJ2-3	TGTGCCAGCAGTGAAAGTGGGGGCCTAGCAACGCAGTATTTT	CASSESGGLATQYF
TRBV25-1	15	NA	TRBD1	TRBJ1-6	TGTGCCAGCAGTGCCGGGACAGCTTATAATTCACCCCTCCACTTT	CASSAGTAYNSPLHF
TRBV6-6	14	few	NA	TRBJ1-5	TGTGCCAGCAGTTCCGGACAAAACAATCAGCCCCAGCATTTT	CASSSGQNNQPQHF
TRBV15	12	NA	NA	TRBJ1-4	TGTGCCACCAACAGGGAGGGTGAAAAACTGTTTTTT	CATNREGEKLFF
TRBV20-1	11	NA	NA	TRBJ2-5	TGCAGTGTCGCTCGGGGAGAGACCCAGTACTTC	CSVARGETQYF
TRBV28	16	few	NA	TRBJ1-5	TGTGCCAGCAGTTTACAGGGGTTGATGGTCAATCAGCCCCAGCATTTT	CASSLQGLMVNQPQHF
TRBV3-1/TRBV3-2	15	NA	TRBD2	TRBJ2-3	TGTGCCAGCAGCCAAAGCGGGGGCACCACAGATACGCAGTATTTT	CASSQSGGTTDTQYF
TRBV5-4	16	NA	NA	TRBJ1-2	TGTGCCAGCAGCTTGGGGAATTTTGACAGGAACTATGGCTACACCTTC	CASSLGNFDRNYGYTF
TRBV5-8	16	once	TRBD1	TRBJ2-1	TGTGCCAGCAGTTCCGGGACAGGGGGCGCATACAATGAGCAGTTCTTC	CASSSGTGGAYNEQFF
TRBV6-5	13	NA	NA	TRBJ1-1	TGTGCCAGCAGACATGACAGGTACACTGAAGCTTTCTTT	CASRHDRYTEAFF
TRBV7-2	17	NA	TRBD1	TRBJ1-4	TGTGCCAGCAGCGCGAGTCGGACAGGTCGAATTAATGAAAAACTGTTTTTT	CASSASRTGRINEKLFF
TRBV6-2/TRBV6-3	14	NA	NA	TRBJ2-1	TGTGCCAGCAGTCCCAGGGAAACATACAATGAGCAGTTCTTC	CASSPRETYNEQFF
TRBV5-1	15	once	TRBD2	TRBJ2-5	TGCGCCAGCAGATCCGGACTAGCGGGGGGGCAGACCCAGTACTTC	CASRSGLAGGQTQYF
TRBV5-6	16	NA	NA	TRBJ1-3	TGTGCCAGCAGCTTGGCCGGCGGGGGATCTGGAAACACCATATATTTT	CASSLAGGGSGNTIYF
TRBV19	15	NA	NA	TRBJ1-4	TGTGCCAGTAGTTCGCGCGGGTCGGGTAGTGAAAAACTGTTTTTT	CASSSRGSGSEKLFF
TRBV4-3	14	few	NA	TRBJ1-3	TGCGCCAGCAGCTCGAGGGGGAACGGGAACACCATATATTTT	CASSSRGNGNTIYF
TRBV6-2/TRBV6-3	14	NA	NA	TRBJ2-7	TGTGCCAGCAGTTTTGAGGGCCGCTCCTACGAGCAGTACTTC	CASSFEGRSYEQYF
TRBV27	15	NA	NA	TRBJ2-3	TGTGCCAGCAGTCAAGGGGGGGCCGGGGCAGATACGCAGTATTTT	CASSQGGAGADTQYF
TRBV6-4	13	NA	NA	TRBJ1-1	TGTGCCAGCAGCCGAAGGGGGAACACTGAAGCTTTCTTT	CASSRRGNTEAFF
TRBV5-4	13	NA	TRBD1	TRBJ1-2	TGTGCCACCGACCGGGACAGGGACTATGGCTACACCTTC	CATDRDRDYGYTF
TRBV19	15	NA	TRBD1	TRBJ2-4	TGTGCCAGTAGTACCCGGGACAGGGTTACGAACATTCAGTACTTC	CASSTRDRVTNIQYF
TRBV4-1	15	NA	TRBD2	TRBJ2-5	TGCGCCAGCAGCCGGTTTCGGGGGGGGCGAGAGACCCAGTACTTC	CASSRFRGGRETQYF
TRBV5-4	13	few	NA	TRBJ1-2	TGTGCCAGCAGCTACACAGGGACCTATGGCTACACCTTC	CASSYTGTYGYTF
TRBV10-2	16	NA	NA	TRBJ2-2	TGCGCCAGCTGGGCAAGGGGGGGCCTAAACACCGGGGAGCTGTTTTTT	CASWARGGLNTGELFF
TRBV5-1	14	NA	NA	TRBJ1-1	TGCGCCAGCAGCTTGGGACAGGCGATCACTGAAGCTTTCTTT	CASSLGQAITEAFF
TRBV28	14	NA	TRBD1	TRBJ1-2	TGTGCCAGCAGTTTATCAGGGGGGCTAGAAGGCTACACCTTC	CASSLSGGLEGYTF
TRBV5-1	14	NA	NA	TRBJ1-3	TGCGCCAGCAGCTTGGGTACAGCAGGAAACACCATATATTTT	CASSLGTAGNTIYF